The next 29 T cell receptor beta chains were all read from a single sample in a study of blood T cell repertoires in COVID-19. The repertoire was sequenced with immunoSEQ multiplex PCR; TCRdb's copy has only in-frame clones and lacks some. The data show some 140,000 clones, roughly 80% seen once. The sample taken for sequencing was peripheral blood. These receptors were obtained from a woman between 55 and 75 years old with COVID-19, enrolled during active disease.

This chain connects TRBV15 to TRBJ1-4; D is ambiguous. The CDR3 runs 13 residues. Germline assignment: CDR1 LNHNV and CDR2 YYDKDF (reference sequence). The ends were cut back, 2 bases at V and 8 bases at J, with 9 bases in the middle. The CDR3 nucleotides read TGTGCCACCAGCAGACCACGGCGGGAAAAACTGTTTTTT. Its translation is CATSRPRREKLFF.

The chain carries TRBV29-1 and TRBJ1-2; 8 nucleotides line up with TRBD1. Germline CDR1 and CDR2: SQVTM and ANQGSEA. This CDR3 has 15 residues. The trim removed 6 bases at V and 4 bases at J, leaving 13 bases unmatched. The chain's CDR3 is CSVNPGQGNSYGYTF. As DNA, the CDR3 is TGCAGCGTAAACCCCGGACAGGGTAACAGCTATGGCTACACCTTC.

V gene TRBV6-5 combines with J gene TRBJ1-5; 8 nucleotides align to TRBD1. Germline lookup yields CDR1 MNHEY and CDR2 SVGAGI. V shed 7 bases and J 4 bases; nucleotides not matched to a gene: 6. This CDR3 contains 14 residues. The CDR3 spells CASNQDRVNQPQHF. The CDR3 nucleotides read TGTGCCAGCAATCAGGACAGGGTAAATCAGCCCCAGCATTTT.

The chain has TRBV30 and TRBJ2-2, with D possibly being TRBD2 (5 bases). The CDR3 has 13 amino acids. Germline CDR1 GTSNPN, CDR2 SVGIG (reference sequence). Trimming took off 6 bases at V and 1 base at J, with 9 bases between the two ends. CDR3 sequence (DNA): TGTGCCTGTACGGACTGGAACACCGGGGAGCTGTTTTTT. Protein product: CACTDWNTGELFF.

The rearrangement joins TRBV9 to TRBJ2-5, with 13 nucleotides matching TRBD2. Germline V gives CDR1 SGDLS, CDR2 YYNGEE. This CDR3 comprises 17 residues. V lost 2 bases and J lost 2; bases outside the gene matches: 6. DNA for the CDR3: TGTGCCAGCAGCGTCGCGACTAGCGGGGGGTTTCAAGAGACCCAGTACTTC. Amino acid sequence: CASSVATSGGFQETQYF. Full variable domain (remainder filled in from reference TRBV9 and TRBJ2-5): DSGVTQTPKHLITATGQRVTLRCSPRSGDLSVYWYQQSLDQGLQFLIQYYNGEERAKGNILERFSAQQFPDLHSELNLSSLELGDSALYFCASSVATSGGFQETQYFGPGTRLLVL.

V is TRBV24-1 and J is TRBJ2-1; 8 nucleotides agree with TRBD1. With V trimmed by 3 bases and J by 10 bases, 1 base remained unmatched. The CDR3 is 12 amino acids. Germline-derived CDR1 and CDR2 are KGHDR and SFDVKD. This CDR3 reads CATSDAGGEQFF. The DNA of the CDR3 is TGTGCCACCAGTGATGCAGGGGGCGAGCAGTTCTTC.

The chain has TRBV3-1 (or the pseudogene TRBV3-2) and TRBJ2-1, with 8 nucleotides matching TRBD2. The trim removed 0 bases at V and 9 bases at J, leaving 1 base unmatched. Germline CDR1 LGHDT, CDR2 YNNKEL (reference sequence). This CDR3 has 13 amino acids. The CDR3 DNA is TGTGCCAGCAGCCAAGATCGGGGGGGTGAGCAGTTCTTC. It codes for CASSQDRGGEQFF.

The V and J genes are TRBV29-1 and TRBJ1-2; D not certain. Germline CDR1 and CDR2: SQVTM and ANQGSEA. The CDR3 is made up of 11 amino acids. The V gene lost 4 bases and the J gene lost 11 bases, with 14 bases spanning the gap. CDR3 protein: CSVVTSGSYTF. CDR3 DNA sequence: TGCAGCGTTGTGACAAGCGGGAGTTACACCTTC.

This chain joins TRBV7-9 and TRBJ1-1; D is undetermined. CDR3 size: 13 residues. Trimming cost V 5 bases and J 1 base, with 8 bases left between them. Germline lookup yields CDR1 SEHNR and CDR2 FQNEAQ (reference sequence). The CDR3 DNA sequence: TGTGCCAGCAGCGCCGACTCGAACACTGAAGCTTTCTTT. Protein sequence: CASSADSNTEAFF.

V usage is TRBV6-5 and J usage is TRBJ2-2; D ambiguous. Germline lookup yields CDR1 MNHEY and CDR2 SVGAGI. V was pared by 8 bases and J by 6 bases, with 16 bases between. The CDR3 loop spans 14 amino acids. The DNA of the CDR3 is TGTGCCAGCTCAGAAGTAATGGAGTCCGGGGAGCTGTTTTTT. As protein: CASSEVMESGELFF.

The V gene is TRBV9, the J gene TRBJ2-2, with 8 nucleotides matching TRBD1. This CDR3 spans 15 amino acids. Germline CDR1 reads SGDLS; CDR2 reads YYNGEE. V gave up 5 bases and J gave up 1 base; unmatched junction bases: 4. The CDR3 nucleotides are TGTGCCAGCAGGGAGACAGGGGTGAACACCGGGGAGCTGTTTTTT. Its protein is CASRETGVNTGELFF.

In nucleotides, the CDR3 is TGCAGCGTTGAATTAGTCAGGGGAAGCGACACCTTC. Amino acid sequence: CSVELVRGSDTF. V and J are TRBV29-1 and TRBJ1-2, with a possible D match to TRBD1 (6 bases). CDR3 length: 12 amino acids. Germline V gives CDR1 SQVTM, CDR2 ANQGSEA. V lost 2 bases to trimming and J lost 12 bases, with 16 bases between them. Full variable domain (missing parts from reference TRBV29-1 and TRBJ1-2): SAVISQKPSRDICQRGTSLTIQCQVDSQVTMMFWYRQQPGQSLTLIATANQGSEATYESGFVIDKFPISRPNLTFSTLTVSNMSPEDSSIYLCSVELVRGSDTFGSGTRLTVV.

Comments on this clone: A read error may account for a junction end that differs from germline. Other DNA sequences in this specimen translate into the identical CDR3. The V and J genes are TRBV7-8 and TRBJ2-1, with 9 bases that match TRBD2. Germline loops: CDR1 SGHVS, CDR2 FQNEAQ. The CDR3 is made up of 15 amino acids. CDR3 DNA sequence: TGCGCCAGCAGCTTAGTGACTAGCGGCCACAATGAGCAGTTCTTC. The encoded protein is CASSLVTSGHNEQFF.

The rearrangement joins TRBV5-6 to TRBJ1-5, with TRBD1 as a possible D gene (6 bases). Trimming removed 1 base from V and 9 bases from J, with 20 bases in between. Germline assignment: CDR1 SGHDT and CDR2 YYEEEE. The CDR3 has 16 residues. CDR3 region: CASSLRGGGAPGPQHF. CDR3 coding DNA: TGTGCCAGCAGCTTGCGAGGCGGGGGGGCGCCAGGGCCCCAGCATTTT.

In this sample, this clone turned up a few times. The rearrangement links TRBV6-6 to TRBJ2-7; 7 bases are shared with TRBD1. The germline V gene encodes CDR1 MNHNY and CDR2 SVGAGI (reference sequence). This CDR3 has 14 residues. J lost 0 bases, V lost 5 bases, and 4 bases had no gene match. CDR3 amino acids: CASSIQGSSYEQYV. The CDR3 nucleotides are TGTGCCAGCAGTATACAGGGGTCCTCCTACGAGCAGTACGTC.

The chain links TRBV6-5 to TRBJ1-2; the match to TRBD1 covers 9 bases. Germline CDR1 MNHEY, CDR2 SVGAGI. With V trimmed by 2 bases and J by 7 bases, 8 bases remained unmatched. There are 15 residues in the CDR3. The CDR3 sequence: CASSYPQGADSGYTF. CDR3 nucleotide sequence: TGTGCCAGCAGTTACCCACAGGGGGCCGACTCTGGCTACACCTTC.

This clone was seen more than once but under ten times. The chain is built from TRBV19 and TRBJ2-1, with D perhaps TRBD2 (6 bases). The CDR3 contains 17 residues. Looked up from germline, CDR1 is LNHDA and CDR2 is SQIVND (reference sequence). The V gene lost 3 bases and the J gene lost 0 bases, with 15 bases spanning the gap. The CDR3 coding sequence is TGTGCCAGTAGTATGGCCCCGGGGGAAAGCTCCTACAATGAGCAGTTCTTC. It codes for CASSMAPGESSYNEQFF. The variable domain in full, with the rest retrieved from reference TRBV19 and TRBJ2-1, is DGGITQSPKYLFRKEGQNVTLSCEQNLNHDAMYWYRQDPGQGLRLIYYSQIVNDFQKGDIAEGYSVSREKKESFPLTVTSAQKNPTAFYLCASSMAPGESSYNEQFFGPGTRLTVL.

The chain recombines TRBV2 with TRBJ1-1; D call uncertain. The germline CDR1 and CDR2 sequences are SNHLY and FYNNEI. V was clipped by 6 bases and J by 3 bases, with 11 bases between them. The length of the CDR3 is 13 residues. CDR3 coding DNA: TGTGCCAGCAGCCTCGACTGGGACACTGAAGCTTTCTTT. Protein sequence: CASSLDWDTEAFF.

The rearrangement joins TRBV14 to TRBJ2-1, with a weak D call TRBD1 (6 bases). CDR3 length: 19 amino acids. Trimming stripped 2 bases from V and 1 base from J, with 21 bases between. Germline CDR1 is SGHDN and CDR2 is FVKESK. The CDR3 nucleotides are TGTGCCAGCAGCCAATGGGTGCCGGGACACTCCCTTTCCTACAATGAGCAGTTCTTC. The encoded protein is CASSQWVPGHSLSYNEQFF.

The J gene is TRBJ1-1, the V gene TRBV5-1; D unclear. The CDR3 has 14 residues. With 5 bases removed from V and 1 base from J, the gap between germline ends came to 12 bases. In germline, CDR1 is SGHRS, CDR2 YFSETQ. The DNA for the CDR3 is TGCGCCAGCAGTGCTGGCCCCTCGAACACTGAAGCTTTCTTT. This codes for CASSAGPSNTEAFF.

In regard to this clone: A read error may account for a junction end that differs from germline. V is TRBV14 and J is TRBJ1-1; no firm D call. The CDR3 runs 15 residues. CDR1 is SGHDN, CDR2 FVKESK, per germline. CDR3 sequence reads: CASSQGQEWNAEAFF. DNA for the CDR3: TGTGCCAGCAGCCAAGGGCAGGAATGGAACGCTGAAGCTTTCTTT. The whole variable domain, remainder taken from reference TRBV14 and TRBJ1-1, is EAGVTQFPSHSVIEKGQTVTLRCDPISGHDNLYWYRRVMGKEIKFLLHFVKESKQDESGMPNNRFLAERTGGTYSTLKVQPAELEDSGVYFCASSQGQEWNAEAFFGQGTRLTVV.

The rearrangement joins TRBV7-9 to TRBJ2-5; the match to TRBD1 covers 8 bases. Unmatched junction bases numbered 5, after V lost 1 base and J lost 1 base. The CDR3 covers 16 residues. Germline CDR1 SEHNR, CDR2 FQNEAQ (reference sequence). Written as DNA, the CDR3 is TGTGCCAGCAGCTTAGACGGGGACAGGCCCCAAGAGACCCAGTACTTC. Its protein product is CASSLDGDRPQETQYF.

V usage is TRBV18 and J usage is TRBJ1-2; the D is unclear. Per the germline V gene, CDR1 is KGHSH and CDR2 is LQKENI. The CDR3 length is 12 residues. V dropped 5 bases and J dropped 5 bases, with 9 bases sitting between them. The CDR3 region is CASSIQSYGYTF. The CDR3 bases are TGTGCCAGCTCAATACAGAGTTATGGCTACACCTTC. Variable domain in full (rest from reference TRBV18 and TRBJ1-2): NAGVMQNPRHLVRRRGQEARLRCSPMKGHSHVYWYRQLPEEGLKFMVYLQKENIIDESGMPKERFSAEFPKEGPSILRIQQVVRGDSAAYFCASSIQSYGYTFGSGTRLTVV.

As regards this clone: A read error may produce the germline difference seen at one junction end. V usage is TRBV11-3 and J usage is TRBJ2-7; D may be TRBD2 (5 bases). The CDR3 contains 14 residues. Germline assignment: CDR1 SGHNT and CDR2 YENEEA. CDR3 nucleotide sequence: TGTGCCAGCAGCCCGACCGCGGGCTCCCACGAGCAGTACTTC. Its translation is CASSPTAGSHEQYF. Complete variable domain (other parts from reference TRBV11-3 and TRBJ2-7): EAGVVQSPRYKIIEKKQPVAFWCNPISGHNTLYWYLQNLGQGPELLIRYENEEAVDDSQLPKDRFSAERLKGVDSTLKIQPAELGDSAVYLCASSPTAGSHEQYFGPGTRLTVT.

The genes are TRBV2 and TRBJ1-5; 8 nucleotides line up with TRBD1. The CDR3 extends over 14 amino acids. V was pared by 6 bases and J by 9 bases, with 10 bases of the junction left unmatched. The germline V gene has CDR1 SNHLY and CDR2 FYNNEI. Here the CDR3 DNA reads TGTGCCAGCAGAGTGGGACAGGCCAGGGGGCCCCAGCATTTT. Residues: CASRVGQARGPQHF. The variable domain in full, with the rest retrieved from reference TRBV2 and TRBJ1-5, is EPEVTQTPSHQVTQMGQEVILRCVPISNHLYFYWYRQILGQKVEFLVSFYNNEISEKSEIFDDQFSVERPDGSNFTLKIRSTKLEDSAMYFCASRVGQARGPQHFGDGTRLSIL.

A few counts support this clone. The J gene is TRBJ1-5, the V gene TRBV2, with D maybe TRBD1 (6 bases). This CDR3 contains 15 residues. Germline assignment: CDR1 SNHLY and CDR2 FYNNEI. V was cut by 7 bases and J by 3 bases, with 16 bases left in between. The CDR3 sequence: CASTQGGGYNQPQHF. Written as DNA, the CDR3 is TGTGCCAGCACCCAAGGGGGAGGGTACAATCAGCCCCAGCATTTT. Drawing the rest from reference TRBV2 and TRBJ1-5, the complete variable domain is EPEVTQTPSHQVTQMGQEVILRCVPISNHLYFYWYRQILGQKVEFLVSFYNNEISEKSEIFDDQFSVERPDGSNFTLKIRSTKLEDSAMYFCASTQGGGYNQPQHFGDGTRLSIL.

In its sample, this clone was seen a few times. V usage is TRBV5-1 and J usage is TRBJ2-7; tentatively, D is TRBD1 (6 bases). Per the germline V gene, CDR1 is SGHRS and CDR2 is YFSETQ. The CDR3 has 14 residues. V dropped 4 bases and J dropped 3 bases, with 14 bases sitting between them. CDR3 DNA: TGCGCCAGCAGCAGGGAGACAGGAAACTACGAGCAGTACTTC. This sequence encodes CASSRETGNYEQYF.

DNA of the CDR3: TGTGCCAGCAGCTCGGGACACCTGAACACTGAAGCTTTCTTT. This gives the protein CASSSGHLNTEAFF. The V call is TRBV5-8, the J call TRBJ1-1, with D maybe TRBD1 (6 bases). Trimming stripped 3 bases from V and 0 bases from J, with 9 bases between. Germline CDR1 and CDR2: SGHTS and YDEGEE. The CDR3 consists of 14 residues.

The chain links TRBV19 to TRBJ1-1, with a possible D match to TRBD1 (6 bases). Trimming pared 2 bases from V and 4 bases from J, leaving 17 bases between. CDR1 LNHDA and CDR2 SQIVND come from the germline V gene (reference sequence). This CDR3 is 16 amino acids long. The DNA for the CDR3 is TGTGCCAGTAGTATACGGGGAGGGGGTCGCATCACTGAAGCTTTCTTT. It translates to CASSIRGGGRITEAFF.